This TCR beta chain was sequenced during a study of glioma-infiltrating T cells after dendritic cell vaccination. Across the study: Samples are from glioblastoma patients in Phase I and II dendritic cell vaccine trials. Autologous tumor lysate-pulsed dendritic cell vaccination was given between the early 2000s and the early 2010s. Dendritic cell vaccine was injected intradermally three times, biweekly.

Assay used: immunoSEQ multiplex PCR; TCRdb lists only in-frame clones, some missing. The sample has approximately 91,000 clones, roughly 77% seen once. Sample time point: after dendritic cell vaccination, including at tumor progression/relapse. CDR1 is ENHRY, CDR2 SYGVKD, per germline. The CDR3 consists of 14 residues. V shed 10 bases, J shed 0 bases, and the junction held 8 bases outside the gene matches. Specimen: blood, collected after dendritic cell vaccination. The clonotype originates from a human donor with glioblastoma. The chain combines TRBV10-3 with TRBJ1-1, with TRBD1 matching over 7 bases. The CDR3 protein is CATTDRFMNTEAFF. Written as DNA, the CDR3 is TGTGCCACCACGGACAGGTTCATGAACACTGAAGCTTTCTTT.